This TCR beta chain was observed in a study of prognosis after radiotherapy for stage I lung cancer. Overall study: Receipt of concurrent therapy with stereotactic body radiotherapy occurred in no patient.

Germline V gene lookup returns CDR1 SGHNT and CDR2 YENEEA. This CDR3 has 15 amino acids. As regards this clonotype: Antigen unknown. This likely traces to a read error, being one base from a far larger clone.

Study-level findings and limits: Median unique TCR clone counts of approximately 9,100 versus 7,200 showed a fall after stereotactic body radiation therapy.

Two-round multiplex PCR amplified TCR beta CDR3 from genomic DNA. Primers (each specific to one TRBV or TRBJ gene) were used in first-round PCR. For its second round, the PCR relied on universal primers. Using its own MiXCR run on the multiplex PCR reads, TCRdb lists one record per CDR3 protein. This sample has 15,000 to 20,000 distinct CDR3 sequences; 25% to 30% occur once, and the top ten carry approximately 31%. The specimen was PBMCs, collected before or after stereotactic body radiation therapy (not recorded which). The sequence was obtained from a donor over 45 with non-small cell lung cancer. V is TRBV11-3 and J is TRBJ1-5; D unresolved. CDR3 region: CASSYSKGLDQRQHF. CDR3 coding DNA: TGTGCCAGCAGTTACTCGAAAGGTCTCGATCAGCGCCAGCATTTT.